This TCR beta chain was retrieved from a study of blood T cell repertoires in COVID-19. Across the study: Sites in the United States, Italy and Spain provided acute and convalescent COVID-19 samples. PBMCs, B-cell-depleted T cells, or T cells were the source of the cDNA or gDNA that made up the material.

The germline CDR1 and CDR2 sequences are KGHSH and LQKENI. Trimming took 2 bases from V and 4 from J, leaving 20 bases between them. The CDR3 consists of 17 residues. Per the authors' pipeline: Estimated nucleated cell counts came from reference gene primer amplification. The method was immunoSEQ multiplex PCR; TCRdb's version includes in-frame clones alone and lacks a portion of them. The DNA was the basis for D and trimming; V, J and clone size are from that table. The repertoire holds about 170,000 clones, with about four fifths as singletons. The chain employs TRBV18 and TRBJ2-5; D possibly corresponds to TRBD2 (5 bases). Sample: peripheral blood. The receptor comes from a man between 35 and 55 years old who had recovered from COVID-19. This chain's CDR3 is CASSPGSGGGISETQYF. In nucleotides, the CDR3 is TGTGCCAGCTCACCAGGGAGTGGCGGTGGGATTTCAGAGACCCAGTACTTC.